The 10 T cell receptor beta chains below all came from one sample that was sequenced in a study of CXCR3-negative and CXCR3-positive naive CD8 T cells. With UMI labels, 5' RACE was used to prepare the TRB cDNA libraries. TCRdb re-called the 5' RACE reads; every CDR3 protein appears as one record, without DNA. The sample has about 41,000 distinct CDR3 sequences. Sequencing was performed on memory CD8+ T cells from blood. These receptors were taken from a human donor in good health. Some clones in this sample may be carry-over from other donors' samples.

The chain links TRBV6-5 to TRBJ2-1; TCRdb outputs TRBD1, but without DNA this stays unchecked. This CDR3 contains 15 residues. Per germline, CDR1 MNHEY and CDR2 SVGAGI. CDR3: CASSYTAGVYNEQFF.

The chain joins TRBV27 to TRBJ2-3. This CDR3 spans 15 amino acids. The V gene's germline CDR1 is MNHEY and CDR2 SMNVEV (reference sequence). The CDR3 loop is CASSLSIGYTDTQYF.

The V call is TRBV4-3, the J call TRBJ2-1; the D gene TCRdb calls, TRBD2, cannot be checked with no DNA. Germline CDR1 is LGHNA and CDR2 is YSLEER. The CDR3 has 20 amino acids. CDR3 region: CASSQVEGTSPKPHLHEQFF.

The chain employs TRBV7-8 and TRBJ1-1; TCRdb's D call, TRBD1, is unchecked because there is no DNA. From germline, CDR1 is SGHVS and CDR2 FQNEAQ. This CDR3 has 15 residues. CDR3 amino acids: CASSLAGGLHTEAFF.

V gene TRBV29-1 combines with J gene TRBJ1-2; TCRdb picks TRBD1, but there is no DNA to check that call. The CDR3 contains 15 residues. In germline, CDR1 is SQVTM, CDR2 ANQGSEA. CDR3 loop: CRVAGEMGVDYGYTF.

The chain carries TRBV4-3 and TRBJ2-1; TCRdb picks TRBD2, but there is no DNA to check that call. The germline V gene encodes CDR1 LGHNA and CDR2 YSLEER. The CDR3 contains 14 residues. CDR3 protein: CASSFGLADNEQFF.

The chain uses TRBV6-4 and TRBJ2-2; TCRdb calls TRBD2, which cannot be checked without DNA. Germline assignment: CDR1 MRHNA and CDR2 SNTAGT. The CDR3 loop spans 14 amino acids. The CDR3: CASSAGGVTGELFF.

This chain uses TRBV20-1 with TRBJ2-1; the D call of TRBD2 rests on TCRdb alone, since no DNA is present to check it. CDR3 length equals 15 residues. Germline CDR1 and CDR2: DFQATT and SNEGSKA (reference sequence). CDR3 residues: CSARLGEADYNEQFF.

Here the CDR3 reads CASSSGLSYNEQFF. The chain couples TRBV28 to TRBJ2-1; checking the TCRdb D call of TRBD1 is not possible without DNA. CDR1 is MDHEN, CDR2 SYDVKM, per germline. This CDR3 region has 14 residues.

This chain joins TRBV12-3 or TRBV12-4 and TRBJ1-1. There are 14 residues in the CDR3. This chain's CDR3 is CASSLGVGNTEAFF.